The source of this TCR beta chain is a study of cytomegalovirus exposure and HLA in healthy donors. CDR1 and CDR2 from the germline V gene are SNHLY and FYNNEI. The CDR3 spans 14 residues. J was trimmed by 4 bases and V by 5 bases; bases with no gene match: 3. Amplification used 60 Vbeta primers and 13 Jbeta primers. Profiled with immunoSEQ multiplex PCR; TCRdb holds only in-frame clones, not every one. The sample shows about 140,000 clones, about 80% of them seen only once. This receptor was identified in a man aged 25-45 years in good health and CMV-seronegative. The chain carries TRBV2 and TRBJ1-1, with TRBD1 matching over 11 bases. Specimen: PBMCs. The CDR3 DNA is TGTGCCAGCAGTACCGGGACAGGGGGCACTGAAGCTTTCTTT. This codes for CASSTGTGGTEAFF.